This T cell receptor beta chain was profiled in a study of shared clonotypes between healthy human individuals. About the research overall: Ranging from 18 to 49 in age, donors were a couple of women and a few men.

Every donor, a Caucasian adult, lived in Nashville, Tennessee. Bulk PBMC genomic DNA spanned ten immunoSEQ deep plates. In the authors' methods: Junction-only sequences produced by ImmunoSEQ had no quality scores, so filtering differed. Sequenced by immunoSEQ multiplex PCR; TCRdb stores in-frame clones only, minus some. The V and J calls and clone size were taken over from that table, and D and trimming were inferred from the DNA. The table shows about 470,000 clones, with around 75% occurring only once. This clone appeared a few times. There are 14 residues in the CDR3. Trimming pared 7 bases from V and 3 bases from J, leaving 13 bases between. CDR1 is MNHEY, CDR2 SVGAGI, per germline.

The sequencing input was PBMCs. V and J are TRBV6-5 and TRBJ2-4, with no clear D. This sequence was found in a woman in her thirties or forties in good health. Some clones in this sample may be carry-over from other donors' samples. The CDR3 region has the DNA TGTGCCAGCACCCAAAGTCACGACAAAAACATTCAGTACTTC. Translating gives CASTQSHDKNIQYF.